The next 17 T cell receptor beta chains were all read from a single sample in a study of T cell repertoires in cytomegalovirus infection. TCRdb processed the reads anew with MiXCR; each CDR3 protein has one entry. The sample yields 350,000 to 500,000 distinct CDR3 sequences, approximately 30% seen once. The sequenced material came from PBMCs. The receptors here all came from a human donor in good health (CMV status not recorded). Some clones in this sample may be carry-over from other donors' samples.

On this clonotype: One end of the junction is discordant with germline, which a read error may explain. The chain employs TRBV5-4 and TRBJ1-1; TRBD1 agrees at 10 bases. The CDR3 has 22 amino acids. CDR1 SGHNT and CDR2 YYREEE come from the germline V gene (reference sequence). The CDR3 nucleotides read TGTTCCAGCAGCGGGCCCCCCCTCATGACAGGGGGCGCATCGGATAAGAACACTGAAGCTTTCTTT. Translated, it gives CSSSGPPLMTGGASDKNTEAFF.

This clonotype was picked up many times. This chain uses TRBV7-6 with TRBJ2-5; the D gene is possibly TRBD2 (5 bases). Germline CDR1 and CDR2: SGHVS and FNYEAQ. V lost 4 bases and J 4 bases, leaving 13 bases between the germline ends. This CDR3 has 14 amino acids. CDR3 sequence (DNA): TGTGCCAGCAGCTGGCACGGCGAGGGAGAGACCCAGTACTTC. Translation gives CASSWHGEGETQYF.

This clonotype was detected only a few times. The chain combines TRBV29-1 with TRBJ2-5; D possibly corresponds to TRBD1 (7 bases). V was clipped by 3 bases and J by 7 bases, with 15 bases between them. This CDR3 is built from 13 residues. CDR1 is SQVTM, CDR2 ANQGSEA, per germline. CDR3 nucleotide sequence: TGCAGCGTTGACAGGGGGGATGACGGGACCCAGTACTTC. It yields the protein CSVDRGDDGTQYF.

On this clonotype: The junction departs from germline at one end; a sequencing error may be responsible. The V gene is TRBV24-1, the J gene TRBJ2-1, with 8 bases lining up with TRBD1. Germline loops: CDR1 KGHDR, CDR2 SFDVKD. The CDR3 extends over 13 amino acids. CDR3 sequence: CATSYFGAGGQFF. The CDR3 nucleotides are TGTGCCACCAGTTATTTCGGGGCAGGGGGCCAGTTCTTC.

This clonotype was picked up a small number of times. The chain is built from TRBV7-6 and TRBJ2-2; D uncertain. V was cut by 2 bases and J by 1 base, with 11 bases left in between. The CDR3 is 16 amino acids. The V gene's germline CDR1 is SGHVS and CDR2 FNYEAQ. CDR3 region: CASSLWLLQNTGELFF. CDR3 DNA sequence: TGTGCCAGCAGCTTATGGCTCTTACAGAACACCGGGGAGCTGTTTTTT.

This clonotype was counted at least ten times. The chain's CDR3 is CGSATWTSGVTDTQYF. The CDR3 DNA sequence: TGTGGGTCCGCTACTTGGACTAGCGGGGTCACAGATACGCAGTATTTT. This chain joins TRBV28 and TRBJ2-3, with 12 bases matching TRBD2. The length of the CDR3 is 16 residues. Germline CDR1 reads MDHEN; CDR2 reads SYDVKM.

This clonotype was counted many times. This chain connects TRBV6-1 to TRBJ1-6; TRBD1 agrees at 7 bases. Trimming at V came to 6 bases and at J to 8 bases, leaving 7 bases not matched to a gene. The CDR3 is 14 amino acids. The V gene's germline CDR1 is MNHNS and CDR2 SASEGT. The CDR3, as DNA: TGTGCCAGCAGGAACTGGACAGGTTATTCACCCCTCCACTTT. Encoded protein: CASRNWTGYSPLHF.

In its sample, this clonotype was seen a few times. The chain carries TRBV28 and TRBJ1-5; maybe TRBD1 (6 bases). The CDR3 contains 15 residues. In germline, CDR1 is MDHEN, CDR2 SYDVKM. The V end lost 2 bases, the J end lost 3 bases, and 11 bases lay between the germline ends. As DNA, the CDR3 is TGTGCCAGCAGTTTAGGGGGGGCCTTCAATCAGCCCCAGCATTTT. This sequence encodes CASSLGGAFNQPQHF.

The chain recombines TRBV7-6 with TRBJ2-6; D is uncertain. The CDR3 runs 15 residues. Trimming took off 5 bases at V and 0 bases at J, with 8 bases between the two ends. The germline CDR1 and CDR2 sequences are SGHVS and FNYEAQ. The CDR3 is CASSPSGSGANVLTF. The CDR3 nucleotides are TGTGCCAGCAGCCCTTCTGGCTCTGGGGCCAACGTCCTGACTTTC.

This clonotype was seen only a few times. This chain connects TRBV9 to TRBJ2-3, with D perhaps TRBD2 (6 bases). The CDR3 consists of 16 residues. Germline V gene lookup returns CDR1 SGDLS and CDR2 YYNGEE. V was cut by 6 bases and J by 0 bases, with 17 bases left in between. DNA for the CDR3: TGTGCCAGCAATTTTGGGACTCCCACTAGCACAGATACGCAGTATTTT. It encodes CASNFGTPTSTDTQYF.

The rearrangement joins TRBV28 to TRBJ2-1, with 9 bases that match TRBD2. The CDR3 consists of 18 residues. CDR1 MDHEN and CDR2 SYDVKM come from the germline V gene. V lost 5 bases, J lost 8 bases, and 19 bases stayed unmatched. This CDR3 reads CASSSERASGVWFDEQFF. CDR3 in DNA: TGTGCCAGCAGTAGCGAGCGGGCTAGCGGGGTCTGGTTCGATGAGCAGTTCTTC.

This clonotype occurred many times. V usage is TRBV7-8 and J usage is TRBJ2-2; D may correspond to TRBD1 or TRBD2 (6 bases each). The germline V gene has CDR1 SGHVS and CDR2 FQNEAQ. V was cut by 1 base and J by 0 bases, with 9 bases left in between. The CDR3 length is 16 residues. The CDR3 spells CASSLVGGANTGELFF. In DNA form, the CDR3 reads TGTGCCAGCAGCTTAGTGGGGGGCGCGAACACCGGGGAGCTGTTTTTT.

The chain combines TRBV5-1 with TRBJ1-6, with D unresolved. The germline CDR1 and CDR2 sequences are SGHRS and YFSETQ. Trimming stripped 0 bases from V and 10 bases from J, with 8 bases between. This CDR3 has 13 amino acids. CDR3 sequence: CASSLASRSPLHF. The CDR3 DNA reads TGCGCCAGCAGCTTGGCCAGCCGATCACCCCTCCACTTT.

This chain connects TRBV28 to TRBJ2-7; D unclear. V lost 6 bases and J 8 bases, leaving 14 bases between the germline ends. CDR3 length: 12 residues. Germline V gene data show CDR1 as MDHEN and CDR2 as SYDVKM. The chain's CDR3 is CASRVGTSQQYF. CDR3 sequence (DNA): TGTGCCAGCAGGGTGGGTACGTCACAGCAGTACTTC.

This clonotype was observed many times. The V call is TRBV7-9, the J call TRBJ2-2, with D uncertain. The V and J ends lost 5 bases and 3 bases respectively, with 10 bases between them. Germline V gene sequence: CDR1 SEHNR, CDR2 FQNEAQ (reference sequence). CDR3 length equals 14 residues. DNA for the CDR3: TGTGCCAGCAGCGACTCCGCGTACACCGGGGAGCTGTTTTTT. It yields the protein CASSDSAYTGELFF.

The table lists this clonotype with a few counts. The V gene is TRBV6-5, the J gene TRBJ2-2, with 8 bases matching TRBD2. V shed 8 bases, J shed 5 bases, and the junction held 7 bases outside the gene matches. The CDR3 is made up of 14 amino acids. Germline loops: CDR1 MNHEY, CDR2 SVGAGI. In nucleotides, the CDR3 is TGTGCCAGCGGTTCAGCGGGGGAGACCGGGGAGCTGTTTTTT. Its protein is CASGSAGETGELFF.

Here the CDR3 reads CSASLRRYSNQPQHF. The DNA of the CDR3 is TGCAGTGCTAGTCTGCGGAGATATAGCAATCAGCCCCAGCATTTT. The rearrangement joins TRBV20-1 to TRBJ1-5, with D hard to call. Trimming pared 3 bases from V and 0 bases from J, leaving 12 bases between. Germline V gene sequence: CDR1 DFQATT, CDR2 SNEGSKA (reference sequence). The CDR3 has 15 amino acids.